Listed here are 18 T cell receptor beta chains from one sample, sequenced in a study of blood T cell repertoires in COVID-19 (dated by TCRdb to 2020 to 2022). Library preparation employed the immunoSEQ multiplex PCR assay. TCRdb took over this immuneACCESS table, retaining in-frame rearrangements with V and J assigned. Such tables are incomplete; in checked studies, under half of the missing clones stem from an unresolved V gene, and the remainder is unexplained. The table for this sample lists 400,000 to 450,000 clones; 88% of them were counted only once. Roughly 12% of the sample comes from the top ten. Sequencing was performed on peripheral blood. The receptor source for this set is a woman aged 50 to 60 with COVID-19, enrolled during active disease.

CDR3 protein: CASAWGVGTEAFF. The CDR3 coding sequence is TGTGCCAGCGCATGGGGGGTTGGTACTGAAGCTTTCTTT. The V gene is TRBV12-3 or TRBV12-4, the J gene TRBJ1-1, with D possibly matching TRBD1 (5 bases). Trimming stripped 8 bases from V and 5 bases from J, with 15 bases between. The CDR3 spans 13 residues.

This chain links TRBV10-3 with TRBJ2-7; D uncertain. Trimming left V 3 bases short and J 5 bases short, with 11 bases between. The CDR3 has 13 amino acids. CDR1 is ENHRY, CDR2 SYGVKD, per germline. CDR3 region: CAISDLPRHEQYF. In DNA, the CDR3 is TGTGCCATCAGTGATCTCCCTAGGCACGAGCAGTACTTC.

Details on this clone: This specimen includes other DNA sequences encoding the same CDR3. V and J are TRBV27 and TRBJ1-5, with D possibly matching TRBD1 (5 bases). The germline V gene encodes CDR1 MNHEY and CDR2 SMNVEV (reference sequence). This CDR3 region has 15 residues. V lost 9 bases and J 3 bases, leaving 18 bases between the germline ends. The CDR3 loop reads CASSLLQGTNQPQHF. DNA for the CDR3: TGTGCCAGTAGTCTACTTCAGGGTACCAATCAGCCCCAGCATTTT.

The chain has TRBV2 and TRBJ1-2; D gene unclear. V was clipped by 5 bases and J by 0 bases, with 10 bases between them. The CDR3 extends over 14 amino acids. CDR1 is SNHLY, CDR2 FYNNEI, per germline. CDR3 region: CASSYTGTNYGYTF. The DNA for the CDR3 is TGTGCCAGCAGTTACACCGGGACTAACTATGGCTACACCTTC.

CDR3 in DNA: TGTGCCAGCACCTTTTCGGAGGGATCCCCCTATAATTCACCCCTCCACTTT. It is translated as CASTFSEGSPYNSPLHF. The chain couples TRBV2 to TRBJ1-6; D unresolved. CDR1 and CDR2 from the germline V gene are SNHLY and FYNNEI. The CDR3 is made up of 17 amino acids. Trimming took off 7 bases at V and 2 bases at J, with 18 bases between the two ends.

The genes are TRBV7-9 and TRBJ2-3; 13 positions match TRBD2. V shed 5 bases, J shed 11 bases, and the junction held 10 bases outside the gene matches. From germline, CDR1 is SEHNR and CDR2 FQNEAQ (reference sequence). There are 15 residues in the CDR3. The CDR3 here is CASSPRTSGGRGQYF. CDR3 coding DNA: TGTGCCAGCAGCCCGAGGACTAGCGGGGGACGGGGGCAGTATTTT.

The V gene is TRBV30, the J gene TRBJ2-7; D uncertain. The CDR3 length is 12 residues. Germline CDR1 GTSNPN, CDR2 SVGIG (reference sequence). V lost 0 bases, J lost 5 bases, and 8 bases lay in between. The CDR3 DNA reads as TGTGCCTGGAGTGTGTTCCGGGACGAGCAGTACTTC. This gives the protein CAWSVFRDEQYF.

The CDR3 sequence: CASSPGTATDTQYF. DNA of the CDR3: TGCGCCAGCAGCCCCGGGACAGCCACAGATACGCAGTATTTT. This rearrangement joins TRBV5-1 to TRBJ2-3, with 7 bases fitting TRBD1. From germline, CDR1 is SGHRS and CDR2 YFSETQ. CDR3 length equals 14 residues. V lost 4 bases to trimming and J lost 2 bases; unmatched junction nucleotides: 4.

The chain recombines TRBV2 with TRBJ1-4; a weak D match, TRBD1 (6 bases). Germline loops: CDR1 SNHLY, CDR2 FYNNEI. This CDR3 has 17 residues. Trimming removed 1 base from V and 7 bases from J, with 19 bases in between. The CDR3 sequence is CASSEGSIGGRGEKLFF. Written as DNA, the CDR3 is TGTGCCAGCAGTGAAGGCTCAATCGGGGGGCGGGGTGAAAAACTGTTTTTT.

This chain connects TRBV29-1 to TRBJ2-7; D gene ambiguous. This CDR3 spans 12 amino acids. With 4 bases removed from V and 1 base from J, the gap between germline ends came to 8 bases. CDR1 is SQVTM, CDR2 ANQGSEA, per germline. CDR3 region: CSVVPGSYEQYF. The CDR3 bases are TGCAGCGTTGTCCCAGGATCCTACGAGCAGTACTTC.

The V gene is TRBV3-1 (or the pseudogene TRBV3-2), the J gene TRBJ1-2; D not certain. V gave up 0 bases and J gave up 4 bases, with 12 bases separating them. Germline CDR1 is LGHDT and CDR2 is YNNKEL (reference sequence). The CDR3 contains 15 residues. CDR3: CASSQEAGRRYGYTF. DNA of the CDR3: TGTGCCAGCAGCCAAGAAGCGGGCAGGCGCTATGGCTACACCTTC.

The chain couples TRBV5-4 to TRBJ1-6, with D unclear. V dropped 4 bases and J dropped 11 bases, with 10 bases sitting between them. The CDR3 spans 12 residues. Germline assignment: CDR1 SGHNT and CDR2 YYREEE (reference sequence). The DNA of the CDR3 is TGTGCCAGCAGCACGGCGGGGACACCCCTCCACTTT. Protein product: CASSTAGTPLHF.

J is TRBJ2-1 and V is TRBV7-6; 10 bases agree with TRBD2. The CDR3 sequence is 16 residues long. V dropped 0 bases and J dropped 4; count of bases not matched to a gene: 3. CDR1 is SGHVS, CDR2 FNYEAQ, per germline. The CDR3 region is CASSLAQRGGYNEQFF. As DNA, the CDR3 is TGTGCCAGCAGCTTAGCACAGCGGGGGGGTTACAATGAGCAGTTCTTC.

This clone was found a few times. The chain couples TRBV19 to TRBJ1-1; D is uncertain. The CDR3 runs to 13 residues. From germline, CDR1 is LNHDA and CDR2 SQIVND (reference sequence). Trimming removed 7 bases at V and 0 bases at J, with 9 bases between. This CDR3 is CASKEQLNTEAFF. As DNA, the CDR3 is TGTGCCAGTAAAGAACAGCTGAACACTGAAGCTTTCTTT. Complete variable domain (other parts from reference TRBV19 and TRBJ1-1): DGGITQSPKYLFRKEGQNVTLSCEQNLNHDAMYWYRQDPGQGLRLIYYSQIVNDFQKGDIAEGYSVSREKKESFPLTVTSAQKNPTAFYLCASKEQLNTEAFFGQGTRLTVV.

The V call is TRBV4-2, the J call TRBJ2-1; TRBD2 matches 12 bases. The V and J ends lost 4 bases and 3 bases, in that order; junction bases with no gene match: 16. The CDR3 spans 20 residues. Germline CDR1 reads LGHNA; CDR2 reads YNFKEQ. CDR3 amino acids: CASSPNPLASGGAFYNEQFF. The CDR3 DNA follows: TGTGCCAGCAGCCCAAACCCGCTCGCTAGCGGGGGGGCCTTCTACAATGAGCAGTTCTTC.

The chain joins TRBV7-9 to TRBJ1-1; D possibly corresponds to TRBD1 (5 bases). The CDR3 spans 14 residues. Germline assignment: CDR1 SEHNR and CDR2 FQNEAQ (reference sequence). Trimming pared 1 base from V and 7 bases from J, leaving 13 bases between. The CDR3 DNA follows: TGTGCCAGCAGCTTAGTAATGAGGGGAGGTGAAGCTTTCTTT. This translates into CASSLVMRGGEAFF. Full variable domain (remainder filled in from reference TRBV7-9 and TRBJ1-1): DTGVSQNPRHKITKRGQNVTFRCDPISEHNRLYWYRQTLGQGPEFLTYFQNEAQLEKSRLLSDRFSAERPKGSFSTLEIQRTEQGDSAMYLCASSLVMRGGEAFFGQGTRLTVV.

V is TRBV7-2 and J is TRBJ2-5, with a possible D match to TRBD2 (7 bases). Trimming removed 1 base at V and 4 bases at J, with 16 bases between. The CDR3 runs to 16 residues. From germline, CDR1 is SGHTA and CDR2 FQGNSA. CDR3: CASSLVGGAWGETQYF. CDR3 coding DNA: TGTGCCAGCAGCTTAGTAGGGGGGGCCTGGGGAGAGACCCAGTACTTC.

This chain links TRBV18 with TRBJ1-1; 11 positions match TRBD1. This CDR3 has 14 residues. Trimming removed 1 base from V and 6 bases from J; junction bases left unmatched: 1. The germline V gene encodes CDR1 KGHSH and CDR2 LQKENI. CDR3 loop: CASSPLGQGAEAFF. The CDR3 bases are TGTGCCAGCTCACCACTGGGACAGGGGGCTGAAGCTTTCTTT.